Listed here is a single T cell receptor beta chain. Its specificity is unknown. Study observations and caveats: Tumor memory CD4+ T cell TCR gene usage clustered with blood and lymph node memory CD4+ cells and lymph node naive CD4+ cells.

Semi-nested PCR with Nested Universal Primer A followed constant-region reverse priming of full-length variable regions. TCRdb analysed the 5' RACE reads with MiXCR anew, one entry per CDR3 protein. The sample includes about 43,000 distinct CDR3 sequences, approximately 23% of them seen just once. With 7 bases removed from V and 6 bases from J, the gap between germline ends came to 19 bases. The germline gives CDR1 SGHVS, CDR2 FQNEAQ. This CDR3 contains 14 residues. Treg sorting used a CD4+CD25+CD127-/low gate. The J gene is TRBJ2-7, the V gene TRBV7-8; D is unclear. The receptor comes from a female donor with breast cancer. The material sequenced was Tregs sorted from a lymph node. Here the CDR3 DNA reads TGTGCCAGCATCCTTGGGTCTTTGAGTGGCGAGCAGTACTTC. Its protein product is CASILGSLSGEQYF.